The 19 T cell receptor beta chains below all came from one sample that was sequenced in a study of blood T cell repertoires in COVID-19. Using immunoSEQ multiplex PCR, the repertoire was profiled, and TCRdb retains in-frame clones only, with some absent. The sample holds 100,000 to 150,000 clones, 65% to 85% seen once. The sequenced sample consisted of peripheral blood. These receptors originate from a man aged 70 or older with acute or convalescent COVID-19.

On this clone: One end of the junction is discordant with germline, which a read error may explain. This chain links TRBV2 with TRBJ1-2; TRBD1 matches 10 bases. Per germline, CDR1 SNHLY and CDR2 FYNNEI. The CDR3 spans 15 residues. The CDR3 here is CASREGGTGEDGYTF. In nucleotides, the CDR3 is TGTGCCAGCAGGGAAGGTGGGACAGGGGAGGACGGCTACACCTTC.

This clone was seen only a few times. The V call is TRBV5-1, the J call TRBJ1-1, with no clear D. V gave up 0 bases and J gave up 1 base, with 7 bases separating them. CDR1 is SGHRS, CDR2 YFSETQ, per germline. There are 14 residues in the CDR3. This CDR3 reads CASSLGNRNTEAFF. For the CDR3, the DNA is TGCGCCAGCAGCTTGGGTAATAGGAACACTGAAGCTTTCTTT. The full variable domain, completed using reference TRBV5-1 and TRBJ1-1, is KAGVTQTPRYLIKTRGQQVTLSCSPISGHRSVSWYQQTPGQGLQFLFEYFSETQRNKGNFPGRFSGRQFSNSRSEMNVSTLELGDSALYLCASSLGNRNTEAFFGQGTRLTVV.

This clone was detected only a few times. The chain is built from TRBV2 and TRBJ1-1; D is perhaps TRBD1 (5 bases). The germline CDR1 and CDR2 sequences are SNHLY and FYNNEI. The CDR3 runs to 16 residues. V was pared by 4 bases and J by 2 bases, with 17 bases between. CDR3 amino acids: CASSVPKGGANTEAFF. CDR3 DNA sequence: TGTGCCAGCAGTGTACCCAAGGGAGGGGCCAACACTGAAGCTTTCTTT.

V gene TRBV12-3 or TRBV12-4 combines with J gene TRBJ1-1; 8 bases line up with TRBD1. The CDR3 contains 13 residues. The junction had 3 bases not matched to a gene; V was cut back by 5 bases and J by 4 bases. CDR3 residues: CASSGTGGTEAFF. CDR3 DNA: TGTGCCAGCAGTGGCACAGGGGGCACTGAAGCTTTCTTT.

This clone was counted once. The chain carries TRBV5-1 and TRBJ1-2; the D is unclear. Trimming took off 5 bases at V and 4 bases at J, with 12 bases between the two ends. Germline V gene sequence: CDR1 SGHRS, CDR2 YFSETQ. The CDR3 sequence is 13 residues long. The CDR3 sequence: CASRQQEVYGYTF. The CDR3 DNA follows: TGCGCCAGCAGACAGCAGGAGGTCTATGGCTACACCTTC.

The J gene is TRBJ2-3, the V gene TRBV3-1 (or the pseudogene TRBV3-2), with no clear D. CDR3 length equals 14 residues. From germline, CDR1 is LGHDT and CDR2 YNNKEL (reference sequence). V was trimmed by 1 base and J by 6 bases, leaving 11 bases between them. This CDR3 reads CASSQVAPRDTQYF. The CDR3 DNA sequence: TGTGCCAGCAGCCAAGTTGCCCCGCGGGATACGCAGTATTTT.

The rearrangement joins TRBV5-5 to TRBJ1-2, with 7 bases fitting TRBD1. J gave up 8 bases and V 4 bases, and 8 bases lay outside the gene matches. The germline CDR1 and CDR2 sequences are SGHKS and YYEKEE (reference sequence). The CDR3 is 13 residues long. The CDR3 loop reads CASSLLQGRGYTF. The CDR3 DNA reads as TGTGCCAGCAGCCTACTACAGGGGAGGGGCTACACCTTC.

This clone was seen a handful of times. In nucleotides, the CDR3 is TGTGCCATCACTCCGGGGGAGAATGAAAAACTGTTTTTT. Its protein product is CAITPGENEKLFF. The V and J genes are TRBV10-3 and TRBJ1-4, with D perhaps matching TRBD1 (5 bases). The V gene lost 7 bases and the J gene lost 5 bases, with 11 bases spanning the gap. Germline lookup yields CDR1 ENHRY and CDR2 SYGVKD. The length of the CDR3 is 13 residues.

CDR3 residues: CASSSGLAGANTGELFF. Written as DNA, the CDR3 is TGTGCCAGCAGCTCCGGACTAGCGGGGGCGAACACCGGGGAGCTGTTTTTT. The rearrangement links TRBV13 to TRBJ2-2; 13 nucleotides align to TRBD2. From germline, CDR1 is PRHDT and CDR2 FYEKMQ (reference sequence). The trim removed 4 bases at V and 0 bases at J, leaving 2 bases unmatched. The CDR3 is 17 residues long.

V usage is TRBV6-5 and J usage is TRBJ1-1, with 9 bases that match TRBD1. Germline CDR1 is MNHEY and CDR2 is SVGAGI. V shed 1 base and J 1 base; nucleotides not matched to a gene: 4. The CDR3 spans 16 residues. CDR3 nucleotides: TGTGCCAGCAGTTACTTTGGGACAGGGAGGAACACTGAAGCTTTCTTT. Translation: CASSYFGTGRNTEAFF.

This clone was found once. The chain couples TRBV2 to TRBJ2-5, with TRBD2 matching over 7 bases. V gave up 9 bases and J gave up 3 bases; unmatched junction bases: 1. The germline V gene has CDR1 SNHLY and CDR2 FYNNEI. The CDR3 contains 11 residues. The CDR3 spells CARRGEETQYF. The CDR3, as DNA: TGTGCCAGACGGGGGGAAGAGACCCAGTACTTC.

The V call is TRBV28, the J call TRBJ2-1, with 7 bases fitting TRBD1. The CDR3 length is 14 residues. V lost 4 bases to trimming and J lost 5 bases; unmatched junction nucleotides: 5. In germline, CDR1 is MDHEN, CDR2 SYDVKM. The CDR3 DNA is TGTGCCAGCAGTTACAGGGGCGCGGACAATGAGCAGTTCTTC. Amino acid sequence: CASSYRGADNEQFF.

The CDR3 here is CSASQPPARAMTNEQFF. The CDR3, as DNA: TGCAGTGCTAGTCAACCCCCGGCGAGGGCGATGACCAATGAGCAGTTCTTC. V gene TRBV20-1 combines with J gene TRBJ2-1; perhaps TRBD2 as D (5 bases). CDR1 is DFQATT, CDR2 SNEGSKA, per germline (reference sequence). V lost 3 bases, J lost 6 bases, and 24 bases lay in between. The CDR3 runs 17 residues.

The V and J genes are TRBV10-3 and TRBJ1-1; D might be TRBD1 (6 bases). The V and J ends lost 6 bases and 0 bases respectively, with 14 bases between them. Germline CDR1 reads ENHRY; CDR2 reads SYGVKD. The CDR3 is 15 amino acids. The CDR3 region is CAIRPTDSLNTEAFF. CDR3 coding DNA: TGTGCCATCAGACCTACGGACAGTCTGAACACTGAAGCTTTCTTT.

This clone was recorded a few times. The DNA for the CDR3 is TGTGCCAGCAGTTACCCAGCGGGGGCGGGCACCGGGGAGCTGTTTTTT. Its translation: CASSYPAGAGTGELFF. The chain carries TRBV6-5 and TRBJ2-2; the match to TRBD2 covers 8 bases. CDR1 and CDR2 (germline): MNHEY, SVGAGI. The CDR3 has 16 residues. The trim removed 2 bases at V and 4 bases at J, leaving 6 bases unmatched.

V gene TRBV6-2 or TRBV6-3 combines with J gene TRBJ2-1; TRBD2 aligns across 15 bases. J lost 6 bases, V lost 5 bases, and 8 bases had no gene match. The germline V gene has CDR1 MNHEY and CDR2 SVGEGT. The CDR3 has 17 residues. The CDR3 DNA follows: TGTGCCAGCAGTACGCGGACTAGCGGGGGGGTCGGCAATGAGCAGTTCTTC. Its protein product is CASSTRTSGGVGNEQFF.

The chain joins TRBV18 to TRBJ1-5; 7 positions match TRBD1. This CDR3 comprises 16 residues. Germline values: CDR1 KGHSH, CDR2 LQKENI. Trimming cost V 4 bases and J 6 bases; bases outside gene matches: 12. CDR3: CASSQTGTAVGQPQHF. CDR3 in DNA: TGTGCCAGCTCACAAACAGGGACAGCGGTCGGTCAGCCCCAGCATTTT.

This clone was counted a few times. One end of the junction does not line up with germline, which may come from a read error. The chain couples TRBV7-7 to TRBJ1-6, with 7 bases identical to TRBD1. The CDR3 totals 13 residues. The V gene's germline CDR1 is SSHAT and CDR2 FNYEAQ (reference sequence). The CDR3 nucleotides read TGTGCTAGCAGCTTAGGACAGGACTCACCCCTCCACTTT. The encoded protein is CASSLGQDSPLHF.

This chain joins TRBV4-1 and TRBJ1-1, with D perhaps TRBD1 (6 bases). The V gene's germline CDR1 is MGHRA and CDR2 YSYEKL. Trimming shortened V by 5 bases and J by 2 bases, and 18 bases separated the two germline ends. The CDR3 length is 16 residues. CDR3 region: CASSRTRTAANTEAFF. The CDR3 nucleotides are TGCGCCAGCAGCAGAACTCGGACAGCCGCTAACACTGAAGCTTTCTTT.